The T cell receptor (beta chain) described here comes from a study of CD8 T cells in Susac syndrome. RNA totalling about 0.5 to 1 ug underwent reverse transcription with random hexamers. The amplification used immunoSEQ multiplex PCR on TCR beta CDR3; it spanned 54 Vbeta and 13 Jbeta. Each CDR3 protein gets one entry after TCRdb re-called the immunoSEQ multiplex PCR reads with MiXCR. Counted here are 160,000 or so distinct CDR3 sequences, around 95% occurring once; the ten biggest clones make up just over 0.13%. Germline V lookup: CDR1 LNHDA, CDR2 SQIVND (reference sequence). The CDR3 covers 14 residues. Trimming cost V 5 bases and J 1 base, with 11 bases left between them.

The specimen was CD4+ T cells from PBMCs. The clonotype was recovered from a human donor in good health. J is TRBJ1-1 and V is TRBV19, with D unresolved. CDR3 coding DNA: TGTGCCAGTAGTCCCGCTTTAGGGAACACTGAAGCTTTCTTT. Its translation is CASSPALGNTEAFF.